This TCR beta chain is drawn from a study of post-analysis software for immune sequencing data. Study summary: Several disease courses (relapsing-remitting, secondary progressive and progressive-relapsing) of multiple sclerosis were included. Study-level points and caveats: Compared with controls, patients showed significantly lower normalized Chao1 diversity. Four or five TRBV segments (TRBV5-6, TRBV5-1 and TRBV20-1 among them) occurred more frequently in patients than in controls.

With regard to this clonotype: Its cognate antigen is unknown.

Unique molecular identifiers were carried by the TCR beta cDNA libraries. TCRdb re-analysed the PCR reads in MiXCR, keeping a single row per CDR3 protein. Of approximately 770,000 distinct CDR3 sequences detected, about 43% appear once; the ten largest clones hold over 4.5%. From germline, CDR1 is LGHDT and CDR2 YNNKEL (reference sequence). V dropped 0 bases and J dropped 5 bases, with 14 bases sitting between them. The CDR3 is made up of 16 amino acids. This TCR derives from a girl between 5 and 17 years old with multiple sclerosis. The sequenced sample was blood. The rearrangement uses TRBV3-1 and TRBJ2-1, with a tentative D call TRBD1 (5 bases). The CDR3 nucleotides are TGTGCCAGCAGCCAAGATCCGGTAGGGGCCCACAATGAGCAGTTCTTC. This sequence encodes CASSQDPVGAHNEQFF.